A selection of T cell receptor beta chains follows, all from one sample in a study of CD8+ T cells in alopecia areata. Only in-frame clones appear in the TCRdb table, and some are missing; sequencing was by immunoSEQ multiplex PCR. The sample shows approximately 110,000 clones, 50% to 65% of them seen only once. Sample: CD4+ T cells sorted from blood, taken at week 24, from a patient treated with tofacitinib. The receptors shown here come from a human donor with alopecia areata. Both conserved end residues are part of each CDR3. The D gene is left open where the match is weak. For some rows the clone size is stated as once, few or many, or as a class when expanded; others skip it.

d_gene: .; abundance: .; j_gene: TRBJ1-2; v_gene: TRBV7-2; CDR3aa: CASSWESSGSNYGYTF; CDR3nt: TGTGCCAGCAGCTGGGAGTCATCGGGCTCTAACTATGGCTACACCTTC
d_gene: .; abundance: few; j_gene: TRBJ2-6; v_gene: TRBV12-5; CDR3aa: CASGLVLWGSGANVLTF; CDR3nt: TGTGCTAGTGGTTTGGTACTCTGGGGCTCTGGGGCCAACGTCCTGACTTTC
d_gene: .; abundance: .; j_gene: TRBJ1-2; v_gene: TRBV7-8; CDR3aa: CASSPRGHGYTF; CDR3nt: TGTGCCAGCAGCCCCCGTGGGCATGGCTACACCTTC
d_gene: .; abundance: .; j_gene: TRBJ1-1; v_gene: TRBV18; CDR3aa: CASRPQGGMNTEAFF; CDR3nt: TGTGCCAGCCGACCCCAGGGTGGCATGAACACTGAAGCTTTCTTT
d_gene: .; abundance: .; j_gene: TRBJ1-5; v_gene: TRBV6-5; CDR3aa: CASSYSRGKGNQPQHF; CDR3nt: TGTGCCAGCAGTTACTCGAGGGGAAAGGGCAATCAGCCCCAGCATTTT
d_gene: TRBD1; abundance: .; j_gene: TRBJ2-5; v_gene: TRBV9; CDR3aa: CASSVAPTGTETQYF; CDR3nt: TGTGCCAGCAGCGTAGCCCCGACAGGGACGGAGACCCAGTACTTC
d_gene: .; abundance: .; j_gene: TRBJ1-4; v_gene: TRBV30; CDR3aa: CAWSVTAAEKLFF; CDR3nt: TGTGCCTGGAGTGTGACAGCGGCGGAAAAACTGTTTTTT
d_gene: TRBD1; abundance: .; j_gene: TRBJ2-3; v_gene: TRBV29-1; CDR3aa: CSVDRGTDTQYF; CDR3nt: TGCAGCGTCGACAGGGGGACAGATACGCAGTATTTT
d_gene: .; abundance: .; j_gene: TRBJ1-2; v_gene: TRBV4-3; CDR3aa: CASSQTATLYGYTF; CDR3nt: TGCGCCAGCAGCCAGACCGCGACACTCTATGGCTACACCTTC
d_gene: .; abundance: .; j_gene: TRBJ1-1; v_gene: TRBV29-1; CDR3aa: CSVERRLNTEAFF; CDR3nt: TGCAGCGTTGAACGCCGTTTGAACACTGAAGCTTTCTTT
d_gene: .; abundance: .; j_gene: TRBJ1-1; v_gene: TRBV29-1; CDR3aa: CSLSNGRNTEAFF; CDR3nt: TGCAGCTTAAGTAATGGAAGGAACACTGAAGCTTTCTTT
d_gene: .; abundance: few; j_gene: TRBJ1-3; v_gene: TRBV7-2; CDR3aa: CASRPDPSGNTIYF; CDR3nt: TGTGCCAGCAGACCAGACCCCTCTGGAAACACCATATATTTT
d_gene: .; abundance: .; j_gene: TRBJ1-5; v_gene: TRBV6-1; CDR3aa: CASSEDGAQPQHF; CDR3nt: TGTGCCAGCAGTGAAGATGGGGCTCAGCCCCAGCATTTT
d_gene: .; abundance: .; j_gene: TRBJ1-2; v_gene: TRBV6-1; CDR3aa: CASSEGSTGYGYTF; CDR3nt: TGTGCCAGCAGTGAAGGTAGCACTGGCTATGGCTACACCTTC
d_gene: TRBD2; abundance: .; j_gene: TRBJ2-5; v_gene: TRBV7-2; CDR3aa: CASSLGAGGRETQYF; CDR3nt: TGTGCCAGCAGCTTAGGAGCGGGGGGCCGGGAGACCCAGTACTTC
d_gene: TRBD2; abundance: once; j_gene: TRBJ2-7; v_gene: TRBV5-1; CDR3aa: CASSITGTSGDEQYF; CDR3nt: TGCGCCAGCAGCATAACCGGGACTAGCGGGGACGAGCAGTACTTC
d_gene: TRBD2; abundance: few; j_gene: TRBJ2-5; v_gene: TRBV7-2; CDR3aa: CASSRTVSGGAETQYF; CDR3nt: TGTGCCAGCAGCCGCACGGTTAGCGGGGGGGCGGAGACCCAGTACTTC
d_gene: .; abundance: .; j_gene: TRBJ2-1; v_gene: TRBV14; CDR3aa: CASSPVFRGYINEQFF; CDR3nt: TGTGCCAGCAGCCCCGTTTTCAGGGGTTACATCAATGAGCAGTTCTTC
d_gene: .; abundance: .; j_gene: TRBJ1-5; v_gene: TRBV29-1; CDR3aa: CSVAGENQPQHF; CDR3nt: TGCAGCGTTGCCGGAGAAAATCAGCCCCAGCATTTT
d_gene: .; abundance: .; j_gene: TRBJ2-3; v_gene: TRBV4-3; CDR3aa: CASSQDMGDTQYF; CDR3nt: TGCGCCAGCAGCCAAGATATGGGGGATACGCAGTATTTT
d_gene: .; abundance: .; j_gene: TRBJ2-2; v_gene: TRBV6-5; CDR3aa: CATWGPTGELFF; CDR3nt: TGTGCCACCTGGGGACCCACCGGGGAGCTGTTTTTT
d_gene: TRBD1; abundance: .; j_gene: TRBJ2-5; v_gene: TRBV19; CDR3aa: CASSRTGVGETQYF; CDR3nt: TGTGCCAGTAGTAGGACAGGGGTGGGAGAGACCCAGTACTTC
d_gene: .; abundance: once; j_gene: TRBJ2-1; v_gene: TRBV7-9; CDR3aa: CASSVTGSGNEQFF; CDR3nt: TGTGCCAGCAGCGTTACAGGGTCTGGCAATGAGCAGTTCTTC
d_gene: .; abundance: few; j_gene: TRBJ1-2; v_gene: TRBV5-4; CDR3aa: CASSNPATAGGYTF; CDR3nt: TGTGCCAGCAGTAATCCGGCCACCGCGGGTGGCTACACCTTC
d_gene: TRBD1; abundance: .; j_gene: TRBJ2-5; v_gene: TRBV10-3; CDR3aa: CAISAYHPGQVSGTQYF; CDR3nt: TGTGCCATCAGCGCTTATCATCCGGGACAGGTTTCAGGGACCCAGTACTTC
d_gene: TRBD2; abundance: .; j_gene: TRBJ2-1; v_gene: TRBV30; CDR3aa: CAWTQGGPYNEQFF; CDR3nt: TGTGCCTGGACCCAGGGAGGGCCCTACAATGAGCAGTTCTTC
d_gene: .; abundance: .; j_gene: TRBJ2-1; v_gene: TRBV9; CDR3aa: CASSVDGGYNEQFF; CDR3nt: TGTGCCAGCAGCGTAGATGGGGGCTACAATGAGCAGTTCTTC
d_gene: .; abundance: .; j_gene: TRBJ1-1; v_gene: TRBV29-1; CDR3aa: CSVETRLGNTEAFF; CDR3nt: TGCAGCGTTGAAACCCGGTTGGGGAACACTGAAGCTTTCTTT
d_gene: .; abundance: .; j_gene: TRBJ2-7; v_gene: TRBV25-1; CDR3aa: CASSPQGYEQYF; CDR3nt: TGTGCCAGCAGTCCACAGGGCTACGAGCAGTACTTC
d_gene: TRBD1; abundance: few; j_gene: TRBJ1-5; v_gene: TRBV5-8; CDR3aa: CASSSTGDSNQPQHF; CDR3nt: TGTGCCAGCAGTTCTACAGGGGATAGCAATCAGCCCCAGCATTTT
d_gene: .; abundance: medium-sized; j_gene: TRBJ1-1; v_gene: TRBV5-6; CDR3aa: CASSLPGGLFRFGTEAFF; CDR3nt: TGTGCCAGCAGCCTCCCGGGGGGTTTGTTTCGTTTTGGCACTGAAGCTTTCTTT
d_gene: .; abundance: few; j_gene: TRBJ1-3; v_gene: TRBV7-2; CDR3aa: CASSPKVGSGNTIYF; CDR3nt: TGTGCCAGCAGTCCAAAAGTTGGCTCTGGAAACACCATATATTTT
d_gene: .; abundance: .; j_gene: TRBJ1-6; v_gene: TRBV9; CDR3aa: CASSLYPGGAGMRSPLHF; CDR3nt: TGTGCCAGCAGCCTCTACCCTGGGGGGGCTGGTATGCGTTCACCCCTCCACTTT
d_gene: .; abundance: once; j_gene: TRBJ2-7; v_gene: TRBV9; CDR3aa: CASGTTHLPYEQYF; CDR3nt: TGTGCCAGCGGGACGACACACCTACCCTACGAGCAGTACTTC
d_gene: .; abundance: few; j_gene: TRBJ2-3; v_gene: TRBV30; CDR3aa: CALSHNGGLTDTQYF; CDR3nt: TGTGCTCTATCTCATAACGGGGGCCTTACAGATACGCAGTATTTT
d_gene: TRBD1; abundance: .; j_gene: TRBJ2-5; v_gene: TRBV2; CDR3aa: CASTLASGTGQETQYF; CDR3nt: TGTGCCAGCACCCTGGCGTCCGGGACAGGGCAAGAGACCCAGTACTTC
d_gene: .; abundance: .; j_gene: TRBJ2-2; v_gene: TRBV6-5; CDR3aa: CASSRAPNTGELFF; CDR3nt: TGTGCCAGCAGTCGGGCCCCGAACACCGGGGAGCTGTTTTTT
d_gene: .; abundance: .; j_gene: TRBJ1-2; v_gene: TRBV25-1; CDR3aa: CASSYSNYGYTF; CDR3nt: TGTGCCAGCAGTTATAGTAACTATGGCTACACCTTC
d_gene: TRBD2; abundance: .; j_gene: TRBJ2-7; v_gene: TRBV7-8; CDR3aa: CASSPKASGIYEQYF; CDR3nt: TGTGCCAGCAGCCCCAAGGCTAGCGGCATCTACGAGCAGTACTTC
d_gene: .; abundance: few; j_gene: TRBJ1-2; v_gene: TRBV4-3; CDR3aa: CASSQDSQVRGGYTF; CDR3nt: TGCGCCAGCAGCCAAGATTCTCAGGTTCGCGGTGGCTACACCTTC
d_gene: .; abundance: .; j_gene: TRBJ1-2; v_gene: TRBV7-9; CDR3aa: CASSFSEGSGYTF; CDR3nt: TGTGCCAGCAGCTTCTCGGAGGGATCTGGCTACACCTTC
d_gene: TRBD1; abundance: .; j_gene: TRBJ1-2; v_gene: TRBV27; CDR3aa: CASSRTGPHLNYGYTF; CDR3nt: TGTGCCAGCTCAAGGACAGGTCCCCACTTAAACTATGGCTACACCTTC
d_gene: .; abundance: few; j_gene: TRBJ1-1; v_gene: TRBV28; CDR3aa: CASPKSRITTGENTEAFF; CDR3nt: TGTGCCAGCCCTAAAAGCCGGATTACAACGGGGGAGAACACTGAAGCTTTCTTT
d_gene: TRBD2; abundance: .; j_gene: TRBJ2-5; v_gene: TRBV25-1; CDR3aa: CASSEGLAGTETQYF; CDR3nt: TGTGCCAGCAGTGAGGGACTAGCCGGGACGGAGACCCAGTACTTC
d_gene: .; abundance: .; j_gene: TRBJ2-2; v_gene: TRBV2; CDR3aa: CASSGQGHTGELFF; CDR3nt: TGTGCCAGCAGCGGGCAGGGACACACCGGGGAGCTGTTTTTT
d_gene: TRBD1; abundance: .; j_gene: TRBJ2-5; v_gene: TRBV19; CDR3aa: CASSPGQARETQYF; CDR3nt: TGTGCCAGTAGCCCGGGACAGGCCCGGGAGACCCAGTACTTC
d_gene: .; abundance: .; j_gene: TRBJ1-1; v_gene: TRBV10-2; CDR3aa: CASTRSFNTEAFF; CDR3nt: TGCGCCAGCACTCGGAGTTTTAACACTGAAGCTTTCTTT
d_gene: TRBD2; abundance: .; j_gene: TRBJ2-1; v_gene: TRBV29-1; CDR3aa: CSVVRSGGAREQFF; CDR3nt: TGCAGCGTTGTTCGTAGCGGGGGGGCCCGAGAGCAGTTCTTC
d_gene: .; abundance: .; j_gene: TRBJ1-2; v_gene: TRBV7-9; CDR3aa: CVSSRMGANYGYTF; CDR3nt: TGTGTTTCTTCTCGGATGGGAGCTAACTATGGCTACACCTTC
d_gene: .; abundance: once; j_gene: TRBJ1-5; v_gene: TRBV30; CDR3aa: CAWSGAGAQHF; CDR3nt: TGTGCCTGGAGCGGGGCCGGGGCCCAGCATTTT
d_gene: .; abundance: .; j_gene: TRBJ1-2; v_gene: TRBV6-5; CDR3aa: CASSYSGLSYGYTF; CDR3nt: TGTGCCAGCAGTTACTCCGGGTTGAGCTATGGCTACACCTTC
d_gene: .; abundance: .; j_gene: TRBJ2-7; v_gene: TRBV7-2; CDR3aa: CASSLGGTGSYEQYF; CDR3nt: TGTGCCAGCAGCTTAGGTGGTACGGGATCCTACGAGCAGTACTTC
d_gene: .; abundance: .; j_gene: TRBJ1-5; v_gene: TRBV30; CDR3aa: CACGEGGNQPQHF; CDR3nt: TGTGCCTGCGGTGAGGGTGGCAATCAGCCCCAGCATTTT